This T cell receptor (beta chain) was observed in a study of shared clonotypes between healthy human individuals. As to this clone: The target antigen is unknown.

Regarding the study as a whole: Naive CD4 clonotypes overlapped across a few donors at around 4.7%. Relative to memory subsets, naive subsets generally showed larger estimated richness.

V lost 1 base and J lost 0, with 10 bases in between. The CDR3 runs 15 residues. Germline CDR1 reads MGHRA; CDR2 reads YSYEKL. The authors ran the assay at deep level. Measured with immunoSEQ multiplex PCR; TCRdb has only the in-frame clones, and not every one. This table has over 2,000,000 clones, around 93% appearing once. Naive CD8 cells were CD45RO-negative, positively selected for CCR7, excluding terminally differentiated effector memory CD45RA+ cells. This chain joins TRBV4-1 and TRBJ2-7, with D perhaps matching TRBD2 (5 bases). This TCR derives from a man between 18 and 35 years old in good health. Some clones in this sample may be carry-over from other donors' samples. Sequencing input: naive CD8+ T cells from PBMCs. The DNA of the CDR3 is TGCGCCAGCAGCCAAGTTCCCGGGGACTCCTACGAGCAGTACTTC. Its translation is CASSQVPGDSYEQYF.